The 2 T cell receptor beta chains below were found in one sample sequenced in a study of T-cell reconstitution after alpha-beta-depleted transplantation in children. Preparing the TCRbeta library involved the use of unique molecular identifiers. TCRdb re-called the PCR reads with MiXCR, one entry per CDR3 protein. Of roughly 610,000 distinct CDR3 sequences listed, roughly a tenth are singletons. The sequenced sample was PBMCs from the stem cell graft donor, obtained from the stem cell graft. The receptor source for this set is a human donor who donated a stem cell graft to a child with acute myeloid leukemia.

The CDR3 DNA reads as TGTGCCAGCAGTCGCGGGAGGAGCTCCTACAATGAGCAGTTCTTC. It encodes CASSRGRSSYNEQFF. The chain is built from TRBV27 and TRBJ2-1, with 8 positions matching TRBD2. CDR1 MNHEY and CDR2 SMNVEV come from the germline V gene (reference sequence). V dropped 5 bases and J dropped 0; count of bases not matched to a gene: 3. The CDR3 is 15 amino acids.

The chain couples TRBV30 to TRBJ2-3, with 9 bases lining up with TRBD2. In germline, CDR1 is GTSNPN, CDR2 SVGIG (reference sequence). The CDR3 runs to 15 residues. V dropped 1 base and J dropped 5; count of bases not matched to a gene: 7. CDR3 coding DNA: TGTGCCTGGAGTGGGCTAGCGGGGCCGGGAGATACGCAGTATTTT. Amino acid sequence: CAWSGLAGPGDTQYF.